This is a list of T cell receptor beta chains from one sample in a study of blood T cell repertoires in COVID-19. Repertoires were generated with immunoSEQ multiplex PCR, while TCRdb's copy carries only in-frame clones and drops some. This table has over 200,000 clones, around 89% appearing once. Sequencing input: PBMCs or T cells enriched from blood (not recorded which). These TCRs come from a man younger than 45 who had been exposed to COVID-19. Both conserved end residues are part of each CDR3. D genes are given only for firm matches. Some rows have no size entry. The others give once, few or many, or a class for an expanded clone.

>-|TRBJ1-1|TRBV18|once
CASSVAGGNTEAFF
TGTGCCAGCTCCGTCGCGGGCGGGAACACTGAAGCTTTCTTT
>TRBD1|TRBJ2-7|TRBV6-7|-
CASSYSTLGTGGREPPFCEQYF
TGTGCCAGCAGTTACTCGACCCTCGGGACAGGGGGCCGTGAGCCCCCTTTTTGCGAGCAGTACTTC
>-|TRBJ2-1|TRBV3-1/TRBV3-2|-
CASSQSGVFNEQFF
TGTGCCAGCAGCCAATCGGGGGTATTCAATGAGCAGTTCTTC
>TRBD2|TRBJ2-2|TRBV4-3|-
CASSQSRTSGPNTGELFF
TGCGCCAGCAGCCAGTCACGGACTAGCGGGCCTAACACCGGGGAGCTGTTTTTT
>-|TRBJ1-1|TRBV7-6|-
CASSFGGGTEAFF
TGTGCCAGCTCCTTCGGGGGAGGCACTGAAGCTTTCTTT
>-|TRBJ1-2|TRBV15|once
CATTAAGWSNGYTF
TGTGCCACCACCGCCGCCGGGTGGTCGAATGGCTACACCTTC
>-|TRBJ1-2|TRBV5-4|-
CASSPIGEVNYGYTF
TGTGCCAGCAGCCCGATCGGGGAGGTTAACTATGGCTACACCTTC
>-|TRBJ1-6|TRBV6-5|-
CASKVSGVDNSPLHF
TGTGCCAGCAAGGTTTCGGGGGTCGATAATTCACCCCTCCACTTT
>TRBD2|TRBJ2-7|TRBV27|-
CASSRNLGREVGVQYF
TGTGCCAGCAGTAGAAATCTGGGACGGGAGGTGGGTGTCCAGTACTTC
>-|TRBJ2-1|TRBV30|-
CAWSLAYNEQFF
TGTGCCTGGAGTCTAGCCTACAATGAGCAGTTCTTC
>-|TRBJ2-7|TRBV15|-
CATSRAGVSYEQYF
TGTGCCACCAGCAGAGCGGGGGTTTCCTACGAGCAGTACTTC
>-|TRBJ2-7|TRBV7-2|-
CASSLDTALYEQYF
TGTGCCAGCAGCTTGGACACCGCCCTGTACGAGCAGTACTTC
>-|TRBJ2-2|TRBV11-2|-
CASSLMSRGYTGELFF
TGTGCCAGCAGCTTAATGAGTCGGGGATACACCGGGGAGCTGTTTTTT
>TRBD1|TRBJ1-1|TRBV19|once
CASSIQGAPEAFF
TGTGCCAGTAGTATACAGGGGGCGCCTGAAGCTTTCTTT
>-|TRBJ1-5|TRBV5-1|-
CASSLGAGQPQHF
TGCGCCAGCAGCTTGGGGGCTGGACAGCCCCAGCATTTT
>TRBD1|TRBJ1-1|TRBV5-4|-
CASSYTGTGGEAFF
TGTGCCAGCAGCTATACAGGGACAGGGGGGGAAGCTTTCTTT
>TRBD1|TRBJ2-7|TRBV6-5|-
CAGEGTGGEQYF
TGTGCCGGCGAGGGGACAGGGGGCGAGCAGTACTTC
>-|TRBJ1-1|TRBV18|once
CASSLRESLNTEAFF
TGTGCCAGCTCACTTCGGGAGAGCTTGAACACTGAAGCTTTCTTT
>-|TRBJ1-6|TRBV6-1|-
CASSEVPVAGNSPLHF
TGTGCCAGCAGTGAAGTCCCCGTCGCAGGGAATTCACCCCTCCACTTT
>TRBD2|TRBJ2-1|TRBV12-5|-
CASREGRNEQFF
TGTGCCTCGAGGGAGGGGCGAAATGAGCAGTTCTTC
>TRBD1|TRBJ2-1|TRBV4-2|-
CASQGDREGNEQFF
TGTGCCAGCCAAGGGGACAGGGAGGGCAATGAGCAGTTCTTC
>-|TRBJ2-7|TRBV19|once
CASSIPPSRQGAEQYF
TGTGCCAGTAGTATCCCCCCGAGCCGGCAGGGCGCCGAGCAGTACTTC
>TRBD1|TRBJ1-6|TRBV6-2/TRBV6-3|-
CASSYEPGQTIYYNSPLHF
TGTGCCAGCAGTTACGAACCGGGACAGACGATCTACTATAATTCACCCCTCCACTTT
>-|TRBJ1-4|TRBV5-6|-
CASSTPRGANEKLFF
TGTGCCAGCAGTACGCCCAGGGGCGCTAATGAAAAACTGTTTTTT
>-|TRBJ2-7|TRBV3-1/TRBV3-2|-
CASSQGPGAGEQYF
TGTGCCAGCAGCCAAGGGCCCGGAGCGGGCGAGCAGTACTTC
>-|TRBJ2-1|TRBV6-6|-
CASRQTSDEQFF
TGTGCCAGCAGACAAACTAGTGATGAGCAGTTCTTC
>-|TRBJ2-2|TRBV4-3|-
CASSTGTTGSGELFF
TGCGCCAGCAGCACCGGGACAACGGGGTCCGGGGAGCTGTTTTTT
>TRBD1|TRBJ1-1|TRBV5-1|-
CASSLTGVSNTEAFF
TGCGCCAGCAGCTTAACAGGGGTCTCGAACACTGAAGCTTTCTTT
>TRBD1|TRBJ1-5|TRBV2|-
CASRGQGEQPQHF
TGTGCCAGCAGAGGACAGGGGGAGCAGCCCCAGCATTTT
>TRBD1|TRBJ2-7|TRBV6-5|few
CASSRTGVHEQYF
TGTGCCAGCAGCCGTACAGGGGTCCACGAGCAGTACTTC
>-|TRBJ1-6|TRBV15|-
CATSRDSLARDSPLHF
TGTGCCACCAGCAGAGATTCTCTAGCGCGGGATTCACCCCTCCACTTT
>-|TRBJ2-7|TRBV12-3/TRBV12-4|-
CASSFGVEQYF
TGTGCCAGCAGTTTCGGTGTCGAGCAGTACTTC
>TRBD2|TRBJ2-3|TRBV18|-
CASFLVAGATDTQYF
TGTGCCAGCTTTCTTGTAGCGGGGGCAACAGATACGCAGTATTTT
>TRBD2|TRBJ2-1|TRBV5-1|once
CASSVTSGNEQFF
TGCGCCAGCAGCGTTACTAGCGGCAATGAGCAGTTCTTC
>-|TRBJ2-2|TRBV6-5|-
CASVSSTGELFF
TGTGCCAGCGTTTCTAGCACCGGGGAGCTGTTTTTT
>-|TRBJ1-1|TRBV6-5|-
CASSYSELLNTEAFF
TGTGCCAGCAGTTACTCGGAGCTTCTGAACACTGAAGCTTTCTTT
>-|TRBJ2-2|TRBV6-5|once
CASSYDSSNTGELFF
TGTGCCAGCAGTTACGACTCTTCGAACACCGGGGAGCTGTTTTTT
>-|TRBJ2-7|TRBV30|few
CASQDSLGYEQYF
TGTGCCTCCCAAGACAGCCTGGGCTACGAGCAGTACTTC
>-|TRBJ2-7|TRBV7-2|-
CASSRSRIYEQYF
TGTGCCAGCAGCCGAAGCAGGATCTACGAGCAGTACTTC
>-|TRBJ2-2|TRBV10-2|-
CASHPGGTGELFF
TGCGCCAGTCATCCAGGGGGGACCGGGGAGCTGTTTTTT
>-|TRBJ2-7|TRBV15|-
CATSDEEGYEQYF
TGTGCCACCAGCGATGAGGAGGGCTACGAGCAGTACTTC
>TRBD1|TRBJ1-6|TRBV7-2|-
CASSLVGGQSHSPLHF
TGTGCCAGCAGCTTAGTCGGGGGACAGTCCCATTCACCCCTCCACTTT
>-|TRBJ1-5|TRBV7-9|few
CASSLQEAPQHF
TGTGCCAGCAGCCTCCAAGAGGCGCCCCAGCATTTT
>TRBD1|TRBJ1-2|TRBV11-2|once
CASSLGSDRDSDYGYTF
TGTGCCAGCAGCTTAGGCTCTGACAGGGATTCGGACTATGGCTACACCTTC
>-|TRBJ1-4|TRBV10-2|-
CASSEQEVTGSQKLFF
TGCGCCAGCAGTGAGCAAGAGGTGACCGGGAGCCAAAAACTGTTTTTT
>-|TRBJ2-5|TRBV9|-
CASSPGVQETQYF
TGTGCCAGCAGCCCCGGGGTCCAAGAGACCCAGTACTTC
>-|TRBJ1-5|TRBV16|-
CASSQGTQGEGNQPQHF
TGTGCCAGCAGCCAAGGAACACAGGGTGAGGGCAATCAGCCCCAGCATTTT
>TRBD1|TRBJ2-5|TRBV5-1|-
CASSQRQGAGETQYF
TGCGCCAGCAGCCAACGCCAGGGGGCGGGGGAGACCCAGTACTTC
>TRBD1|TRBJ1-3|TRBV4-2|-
CASSQEDRSSGNTIYF
TGTGCCAGCAGCCAAGAGGACAGGTCCTCTGGAAACACCATATATTTT
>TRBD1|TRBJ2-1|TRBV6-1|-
CASSEEGAGSNEQFF
TGTGCCAGCAGTGAAGAGGGGGCCGGCTCCAATGAGCAGTTCTTC
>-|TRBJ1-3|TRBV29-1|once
CSGKLGSAGNTIYF
TGCAGCGGGAAACTAGGGTCGGCTGGAAACACCATATATTTT
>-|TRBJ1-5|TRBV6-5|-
CASRQTGNNQPQHF
TGTGCCAGCAGACAAACAGGGAATAATCAGCCCCAGCATTTT
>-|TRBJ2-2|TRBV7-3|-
CASSLTFTGELFF
TGTGCCAGCAGCTTAACCTTTACCGGGGAGCTGTTTTTT
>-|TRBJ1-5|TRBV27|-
CASATRPWRPQHF
TGTGCCAGCGCGACCCGACCTTGGAGGCCCCAGCATTTT
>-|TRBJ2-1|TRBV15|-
CATSRDPGGSRGEQFF
TGTGCCACCAGCAGAGATCCCGGTGGTTCTCGCGGTGAGCAGTTCTTC
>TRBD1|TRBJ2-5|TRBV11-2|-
CASSLTGQQETQYF
TGTGCCAGCAGCTTGACAGGGCAACAAGAGACCCAGTACTTC